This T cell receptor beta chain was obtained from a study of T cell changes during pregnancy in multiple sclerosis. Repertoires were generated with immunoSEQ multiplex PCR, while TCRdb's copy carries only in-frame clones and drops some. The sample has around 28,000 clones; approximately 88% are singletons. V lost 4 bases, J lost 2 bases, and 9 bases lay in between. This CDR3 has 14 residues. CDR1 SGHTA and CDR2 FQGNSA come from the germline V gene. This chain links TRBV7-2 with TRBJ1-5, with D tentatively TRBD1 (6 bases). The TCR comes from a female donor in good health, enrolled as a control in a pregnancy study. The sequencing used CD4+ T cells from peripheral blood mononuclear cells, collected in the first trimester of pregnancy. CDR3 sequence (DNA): TGTGCCAGCAGCTCCAGGGGAGGCAATCAGCCCCAGCATTTT. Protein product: CASSSRGGNQPQHF.